A selection of T cell receptor beta chains follows, all from one sample in a study of control samples from healthy donors and cancer patients. Here immunoSEQ multiplex PCR was the method, and the copy in TCRdb shows in-frame clones only, minus some. Among 85,000 to 100,000 clones listed, around 80% were seen once. The sample was blood. The receptors shown here come from a man between 60 and 75 years old in good health. Both conserved end residues are part of each CDR3. D genes are given only for firm matches. Part of the rows lack a size; the others show once, few, many or a class for expanded clones.

>once|TRBV30|TRBD1|TRBJ1-5
CAWATGDNQPQHF
TGTGCCTGGGCGACAGGGGACAATCAGCCCCAGCATTTT
>-|TRBV19|-|TRBJ2-3
CASSRTVKDTQYF
TGTGCCAGTAGTAGGACCGTGAAAGATACGCAGTATTTT
>few|TRBV5-6|TRBD2|TRBJ2-3
CASSPLLGREGSDTQYF
TGTGCCAGCAGCCCGCTTTTAGGGCGGGAGGGCTCAGATACGCAGTATTTT
>-|TRBV9|-|TRBJ2-5
CASSGPDSQETQYF
TGTGCCAGCAGCGGTCCGGACAGCCAAGAGACCCAGTACTTC
>few|TRBV19|-|TRBJ2-7
CASSMGDPFLSYEQYF
TGTGCCAGTAGTATGGGGGACCCCTTCCTCTCCTACGAGCAGTACTTC
>-|TRBV5-5|-|TRBJ1-1
CASSLSSGTEAFF
TGTGCCAGCAGCTTGTCGTCGGGGACTGAAGCTTTCTTT
>-|TRBV7-6|TRBD1|TRBJ1-6
CASSLDGTASSPLHF
TGTGCCAGCAGCTTAGACGGGACAGCAAGTTCACCCCTCCACTTT
>-|TRBV4-1|TRBD2|TRBJ2-1
CASSQGTSVYNEQFF
TGCGCCAGCAGCCAAGGGACTAGCGTTTACAATGAGCAGTTCTTC
>-|TRBV7-9|-|TRBJ1-1
CASSFSAEAFF
TGTGCCAGCAGCTTTTCGGCTGAAGCTTTCTTT
>-|TRBV11-2|-|TRBJ2-7
CASSPVGSYEQYF
TGTGCCAGCAGCCCGGTGGGCTCCTACGAGCAGTACTTC
>-|TRBV5-1|-|TRBJ1-2
CASSFLPMGGYGYTF
TGCGCCAGCAGCTTTCTCCCCATGGGAGGGTATGGCTACACCTTC
>-|TRBV7-6|TRBD1|TRBJ2-1
CASSPQAGTGRYEQFF
TGTGCCAGCAGCCCCCAAGCCGGGACAGGGCGCTATGAGCAGTTCTTC
>-|TRBV7-6|TRBD1|TRBJ2-7
CASSLLTGPSGEQYF
TGTGCCAGCAGCCTTCTGACAGGGCCCAGCGGTGAGCAGTACTTC
>-|TRBV5-1|-|TRBJ2-5
CASSYSDRGTQYF
TGCGCCAGCAGCTACAGCGACCGAGGGACCCAGTACTTC
>-|TRBV19|-|TRBJ1-5
CASSAPYRGRNQPQHF
TGTGCCAGTAGTGCGCCGTACCGGGGCCGCAATCAGCCCCAGCATTTT
>-|TRBV18|TRBD1|TRBJ2-2
CASSTDSGGNTGELFF
TGTGCCAGCTCTACCGACTCAGGGGGGAACACCGGGGAGCTGTTTTTT
>once|TRBV7-9|-|TRBJ2-7
CASSSGSTPGTYEQYF
TGTGCCAGCAGCTCCGGGTCCACCCCCGGTACCTACGAGCAGTACTTC